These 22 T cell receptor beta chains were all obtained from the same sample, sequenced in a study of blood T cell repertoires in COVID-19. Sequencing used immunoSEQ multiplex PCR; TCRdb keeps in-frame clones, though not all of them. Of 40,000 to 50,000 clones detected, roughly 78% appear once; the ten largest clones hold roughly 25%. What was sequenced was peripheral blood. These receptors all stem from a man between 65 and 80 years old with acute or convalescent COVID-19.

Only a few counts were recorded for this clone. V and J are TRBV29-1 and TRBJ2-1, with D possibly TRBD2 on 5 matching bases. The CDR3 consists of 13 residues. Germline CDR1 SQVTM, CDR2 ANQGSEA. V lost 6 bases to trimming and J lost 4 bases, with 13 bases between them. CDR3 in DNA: TGCAGCGTGGCGGGTAGGGCTTACAATGAGCAGTTCTTC. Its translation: CSVAGRAYNEQFF.

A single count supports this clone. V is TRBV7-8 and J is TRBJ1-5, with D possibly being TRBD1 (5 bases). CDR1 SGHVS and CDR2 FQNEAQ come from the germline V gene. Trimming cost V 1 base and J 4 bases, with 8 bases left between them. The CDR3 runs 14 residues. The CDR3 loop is CASSLGGENQPQHF. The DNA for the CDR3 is TGTGCCAGCAGCTTAGGGGGGGAAAATCAGCCCCAGCATTTT.

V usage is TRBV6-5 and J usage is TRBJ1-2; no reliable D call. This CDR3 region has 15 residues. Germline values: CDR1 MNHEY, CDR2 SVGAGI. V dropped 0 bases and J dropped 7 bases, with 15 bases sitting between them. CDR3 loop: CASSYSEAGSGGYTF. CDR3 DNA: TGTGCCAGCAGTTACTCGGAGGCGGGGTCGGGTGGCTACACCTTC.

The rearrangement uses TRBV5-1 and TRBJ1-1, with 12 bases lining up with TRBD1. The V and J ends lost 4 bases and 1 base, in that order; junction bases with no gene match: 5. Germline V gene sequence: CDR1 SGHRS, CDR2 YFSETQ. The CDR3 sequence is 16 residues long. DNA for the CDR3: TGCGCCAGCAGCGCGGGACAGGGGGCGCAGAACACTGAAGCTTTCTTT. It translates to CASSAGQGAQNTEAFF.

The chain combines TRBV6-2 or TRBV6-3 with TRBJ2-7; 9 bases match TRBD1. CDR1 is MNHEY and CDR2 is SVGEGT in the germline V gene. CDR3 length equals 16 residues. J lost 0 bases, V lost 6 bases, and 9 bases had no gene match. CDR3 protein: CASSQPRDRDSYEQYF. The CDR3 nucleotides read TGTGCCAGCAGCCAACCCCGGGACAGGGACTCCTACGAGCAGTACTTC.

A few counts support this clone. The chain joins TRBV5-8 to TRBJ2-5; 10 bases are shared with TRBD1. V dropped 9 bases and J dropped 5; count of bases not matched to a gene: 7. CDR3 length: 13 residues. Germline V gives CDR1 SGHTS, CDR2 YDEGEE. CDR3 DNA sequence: TGTGCCACCCGGGACAGGGGAAGGGAGACCCAGTACTTC. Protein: CATRDRGRETQYF.

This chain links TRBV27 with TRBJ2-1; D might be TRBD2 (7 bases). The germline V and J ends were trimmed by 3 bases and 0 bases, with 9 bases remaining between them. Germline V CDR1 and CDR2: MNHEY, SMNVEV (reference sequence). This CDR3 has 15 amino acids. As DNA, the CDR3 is TGTGCCAGCAGTTTGGGGGGGGCCTCCTACAATGAGCAGTTCTTC. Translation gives CASSLGGASYNEQFF.

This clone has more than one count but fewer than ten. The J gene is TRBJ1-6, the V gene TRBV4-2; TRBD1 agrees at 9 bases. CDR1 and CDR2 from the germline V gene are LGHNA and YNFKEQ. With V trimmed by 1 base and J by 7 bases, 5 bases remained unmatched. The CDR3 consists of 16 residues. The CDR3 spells CASSQVPGQGNSPLHF. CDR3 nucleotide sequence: TGTGCCAGCAGCCAAGTTCCGGGACAGGGAAATTCACCCCTCCACTTT.

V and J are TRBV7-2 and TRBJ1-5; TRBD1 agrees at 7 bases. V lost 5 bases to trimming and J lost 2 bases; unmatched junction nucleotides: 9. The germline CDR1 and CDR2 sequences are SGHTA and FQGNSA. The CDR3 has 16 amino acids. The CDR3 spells CASSTSRGYGNQPQHF. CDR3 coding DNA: TGTGCCAGCAGCACGAGCAGGGGGTATGGCAATCAGCCCCAGCATTTT. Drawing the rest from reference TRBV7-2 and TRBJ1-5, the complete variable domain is GAGVSQSPSNKVTEKGKDVELRCDPISGHTALYWYRQSLGQGLEFLIYFQGNSAPDKSGLPSDRFSAERTGGSVSTLTIQRTQQEDSAVYLCASSTSRGYGNQPQHFGDGTRLSIL.

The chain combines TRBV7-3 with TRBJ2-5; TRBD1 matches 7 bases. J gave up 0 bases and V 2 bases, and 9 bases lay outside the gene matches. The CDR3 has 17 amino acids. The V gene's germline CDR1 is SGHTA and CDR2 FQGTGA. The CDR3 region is CASSLSDGTDYQETQYF. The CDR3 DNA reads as TGTGCCAGCAGCTTATCTGACGGGACAGATTACCAAGAGACCCAGTACTTC.

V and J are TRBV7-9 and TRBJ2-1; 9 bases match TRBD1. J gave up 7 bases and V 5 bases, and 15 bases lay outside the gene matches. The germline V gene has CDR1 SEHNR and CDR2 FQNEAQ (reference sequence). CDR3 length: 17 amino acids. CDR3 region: CASSPKPGQGSSNEQFF. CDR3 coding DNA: TGTGCCAGCAGCCCAAAACCGGGACAGGGAAGTTCAAATGAGCAGTTCTTC.

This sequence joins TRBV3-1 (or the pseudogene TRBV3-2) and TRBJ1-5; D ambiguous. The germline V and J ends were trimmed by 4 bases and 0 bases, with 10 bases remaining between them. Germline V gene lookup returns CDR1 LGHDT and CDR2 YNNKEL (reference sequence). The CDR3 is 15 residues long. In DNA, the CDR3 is TGTGCCAGCAGCCTAGCCGTCGATAGCAATCAGCCCCAGCATTTT. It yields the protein CASSLAVDSNQPQHF.

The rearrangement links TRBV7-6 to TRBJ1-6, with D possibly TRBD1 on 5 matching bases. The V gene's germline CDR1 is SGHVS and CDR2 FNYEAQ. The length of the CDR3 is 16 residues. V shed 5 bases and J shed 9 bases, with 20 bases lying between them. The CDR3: CASSRLEGLGGSPLHF. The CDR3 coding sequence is TGTGCCAGCAGCCGATTAGAGGGACTGGGTGGTTCACCCCTCCACTTT.

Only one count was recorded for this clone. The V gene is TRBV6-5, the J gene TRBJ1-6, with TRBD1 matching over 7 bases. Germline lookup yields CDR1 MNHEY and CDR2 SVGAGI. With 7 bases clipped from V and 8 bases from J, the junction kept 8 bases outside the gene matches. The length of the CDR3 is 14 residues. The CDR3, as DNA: TGTGCCAGCACTAAGGGACAGTACTATTCACCCCTCCACTTT. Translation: CASTKGQYYSPLHF.

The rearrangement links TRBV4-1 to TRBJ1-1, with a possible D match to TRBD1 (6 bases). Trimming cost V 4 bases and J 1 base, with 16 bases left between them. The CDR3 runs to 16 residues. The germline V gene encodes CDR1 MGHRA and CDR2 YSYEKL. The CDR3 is CASSPSTGTPNTEAFF. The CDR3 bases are TGCGCCAGCAGCCCCTCGACCGGGACACCGAACACTGAAGCTTTCTTT.

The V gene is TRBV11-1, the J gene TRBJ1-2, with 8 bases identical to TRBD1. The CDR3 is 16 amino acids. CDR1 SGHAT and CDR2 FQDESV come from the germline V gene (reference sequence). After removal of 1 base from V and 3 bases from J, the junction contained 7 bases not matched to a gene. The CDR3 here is CASSLDRTGIDYGYTF. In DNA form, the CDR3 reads TGTGCCAGCAGCTTAGACAGGACAGGGATTGACTATGGCTACACCTTC.

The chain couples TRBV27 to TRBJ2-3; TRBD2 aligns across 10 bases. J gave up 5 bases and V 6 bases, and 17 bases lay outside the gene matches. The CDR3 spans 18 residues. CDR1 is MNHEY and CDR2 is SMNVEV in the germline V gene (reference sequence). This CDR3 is CASRRSGSGGVGVDTQYF. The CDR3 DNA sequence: TGTGCCAGCAGACGAAGCGGAAGCGGGGGGGTCGGCGTAGATACGCAGTATTTT.

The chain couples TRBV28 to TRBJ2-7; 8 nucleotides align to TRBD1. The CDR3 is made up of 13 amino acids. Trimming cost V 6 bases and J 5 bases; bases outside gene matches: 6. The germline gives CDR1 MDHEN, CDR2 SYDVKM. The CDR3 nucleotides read TGTGCCAGCAGCCCCCCAGGGGGCCACGAGCAGTACTTC. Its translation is CASSPPGGHEQYF.

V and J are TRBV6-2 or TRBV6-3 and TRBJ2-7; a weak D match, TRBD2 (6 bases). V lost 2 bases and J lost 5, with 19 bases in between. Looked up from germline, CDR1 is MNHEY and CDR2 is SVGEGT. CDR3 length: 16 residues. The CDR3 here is CASSYQRTGGMDEQYF. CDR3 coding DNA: TGTGCCAGCAGTTACCAGCGAACTGGGGGGATGGACGAGCAGTACTTC.

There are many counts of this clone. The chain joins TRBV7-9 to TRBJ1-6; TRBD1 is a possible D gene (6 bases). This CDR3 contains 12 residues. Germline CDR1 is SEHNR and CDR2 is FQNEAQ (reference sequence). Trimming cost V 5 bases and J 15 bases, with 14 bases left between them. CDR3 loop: CASSQDQGNLHF. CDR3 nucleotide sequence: TGTGCCAGCAGCCAGGATCAGGGGAACCTCCACTTT. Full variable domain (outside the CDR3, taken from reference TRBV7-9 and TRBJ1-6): DTGVSQNPRHKITKRGQNVTFRCDPISEHNRLYWYRQTLGQGPEFLTYFQNEAQLEKSRLLSDRFSAERPKGSFSTLEIQRTEQGDSAMYLCASSQDQGNLHFGNGTRLTVT.

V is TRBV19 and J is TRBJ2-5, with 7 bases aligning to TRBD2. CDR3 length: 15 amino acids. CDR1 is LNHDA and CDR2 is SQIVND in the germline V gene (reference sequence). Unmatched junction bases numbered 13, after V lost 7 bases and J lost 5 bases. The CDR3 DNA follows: TGTGCCAGTAAGACTTATAGCGGGCTGGGGGAGACCCAGTACTTC. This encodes CASKTYSGLGETQYF.

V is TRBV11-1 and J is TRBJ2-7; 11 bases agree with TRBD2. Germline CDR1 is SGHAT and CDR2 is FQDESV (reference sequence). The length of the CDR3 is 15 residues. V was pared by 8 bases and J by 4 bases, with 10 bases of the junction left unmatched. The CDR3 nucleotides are TGTGCCAGCTCAACTAGCGGGGGCCCCGGATACGAGCAGTACTTC. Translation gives CASSTSGGPGYEQYF.